This TCR beta chain was recovered during a study of T-cell memory formation after mild COVID-19. Study details: TCR clusters were mostly donor specific.

The germline V gene has CDR1 MNHEY and CDR2 SMNVEV (reference sequence). Trimming pared 4 bases from V and 1 base from J, leaving 11 bases between. The CDR3 has 15 residues. TCRdb fed the 5' RACE reads into MiXCR, producing one record per CDR3 protein. The table records about 90,000 distinct CDR3 sequences, about 14% of them present only once. This clonotype originated in a man aged 18-30 years who had mild COVID-19 (a few samples of this study predate the infection). Cell type and time point are not known. The V call is TRBV27, the J call TRBJ2-1; D not certain. The source material was PBMCs or a T cell subset sorted from them (not recorded which). The chain's CDR3 is CASSSGYVSYNEQFF. CDR3 DNA: TGTGCCAGCAGTTCCGGGTACGTGTCCTACAATGAGCAGTTCTTC.